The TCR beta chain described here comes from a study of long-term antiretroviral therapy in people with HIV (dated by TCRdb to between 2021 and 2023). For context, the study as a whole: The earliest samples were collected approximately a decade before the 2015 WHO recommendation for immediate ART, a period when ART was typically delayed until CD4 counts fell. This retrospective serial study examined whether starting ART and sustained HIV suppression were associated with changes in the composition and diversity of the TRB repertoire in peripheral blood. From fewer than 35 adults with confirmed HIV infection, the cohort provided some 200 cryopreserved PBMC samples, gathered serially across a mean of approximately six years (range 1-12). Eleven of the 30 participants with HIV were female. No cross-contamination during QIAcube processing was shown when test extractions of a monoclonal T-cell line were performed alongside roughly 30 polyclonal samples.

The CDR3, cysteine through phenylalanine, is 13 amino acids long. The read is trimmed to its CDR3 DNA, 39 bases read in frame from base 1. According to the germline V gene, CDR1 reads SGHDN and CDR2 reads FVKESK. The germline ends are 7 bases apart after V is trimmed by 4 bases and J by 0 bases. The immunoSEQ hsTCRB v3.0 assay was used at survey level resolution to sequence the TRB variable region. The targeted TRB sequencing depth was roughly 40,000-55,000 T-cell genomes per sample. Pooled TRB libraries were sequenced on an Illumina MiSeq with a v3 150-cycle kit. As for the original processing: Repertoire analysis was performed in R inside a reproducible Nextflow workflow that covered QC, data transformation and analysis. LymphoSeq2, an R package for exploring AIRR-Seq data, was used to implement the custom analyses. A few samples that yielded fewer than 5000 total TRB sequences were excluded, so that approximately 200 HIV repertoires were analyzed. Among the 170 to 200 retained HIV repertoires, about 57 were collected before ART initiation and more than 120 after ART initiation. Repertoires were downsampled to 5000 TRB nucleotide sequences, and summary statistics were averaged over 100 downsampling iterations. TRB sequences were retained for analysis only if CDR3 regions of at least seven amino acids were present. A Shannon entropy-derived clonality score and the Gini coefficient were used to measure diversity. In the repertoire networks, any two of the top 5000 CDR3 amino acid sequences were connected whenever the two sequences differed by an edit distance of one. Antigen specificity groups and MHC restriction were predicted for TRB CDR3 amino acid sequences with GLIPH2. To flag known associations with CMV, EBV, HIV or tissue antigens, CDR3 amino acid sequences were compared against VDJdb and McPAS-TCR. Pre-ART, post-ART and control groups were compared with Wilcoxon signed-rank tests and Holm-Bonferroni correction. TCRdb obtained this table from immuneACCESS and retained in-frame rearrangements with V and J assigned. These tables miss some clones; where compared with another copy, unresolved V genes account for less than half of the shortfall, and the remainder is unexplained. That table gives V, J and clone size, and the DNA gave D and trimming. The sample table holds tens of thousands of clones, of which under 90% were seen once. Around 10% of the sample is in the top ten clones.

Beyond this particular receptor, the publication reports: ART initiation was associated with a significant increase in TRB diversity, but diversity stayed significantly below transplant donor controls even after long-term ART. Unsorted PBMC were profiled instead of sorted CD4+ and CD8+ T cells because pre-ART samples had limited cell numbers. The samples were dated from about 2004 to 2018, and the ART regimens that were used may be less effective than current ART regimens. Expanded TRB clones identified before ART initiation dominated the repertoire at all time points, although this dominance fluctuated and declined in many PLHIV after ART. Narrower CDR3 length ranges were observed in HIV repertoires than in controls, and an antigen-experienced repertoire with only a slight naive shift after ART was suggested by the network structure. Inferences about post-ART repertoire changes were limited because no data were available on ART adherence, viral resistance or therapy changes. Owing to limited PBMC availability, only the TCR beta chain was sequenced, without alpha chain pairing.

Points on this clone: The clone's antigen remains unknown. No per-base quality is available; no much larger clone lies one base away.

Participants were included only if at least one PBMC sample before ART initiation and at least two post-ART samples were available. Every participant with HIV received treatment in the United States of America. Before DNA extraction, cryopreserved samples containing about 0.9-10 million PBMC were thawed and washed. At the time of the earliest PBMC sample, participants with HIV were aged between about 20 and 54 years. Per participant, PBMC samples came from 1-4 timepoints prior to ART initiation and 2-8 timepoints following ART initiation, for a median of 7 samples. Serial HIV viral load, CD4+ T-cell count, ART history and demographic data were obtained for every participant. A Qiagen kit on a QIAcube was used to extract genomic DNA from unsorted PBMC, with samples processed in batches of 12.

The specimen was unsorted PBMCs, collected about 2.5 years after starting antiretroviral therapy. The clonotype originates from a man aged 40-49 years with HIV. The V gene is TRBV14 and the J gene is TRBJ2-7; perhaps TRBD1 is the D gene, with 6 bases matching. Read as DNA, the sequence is TGTGCCAGCAGCCGGGACATCTCCTACGAGCAGTACTTC. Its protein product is CASSRDISYEQYF.